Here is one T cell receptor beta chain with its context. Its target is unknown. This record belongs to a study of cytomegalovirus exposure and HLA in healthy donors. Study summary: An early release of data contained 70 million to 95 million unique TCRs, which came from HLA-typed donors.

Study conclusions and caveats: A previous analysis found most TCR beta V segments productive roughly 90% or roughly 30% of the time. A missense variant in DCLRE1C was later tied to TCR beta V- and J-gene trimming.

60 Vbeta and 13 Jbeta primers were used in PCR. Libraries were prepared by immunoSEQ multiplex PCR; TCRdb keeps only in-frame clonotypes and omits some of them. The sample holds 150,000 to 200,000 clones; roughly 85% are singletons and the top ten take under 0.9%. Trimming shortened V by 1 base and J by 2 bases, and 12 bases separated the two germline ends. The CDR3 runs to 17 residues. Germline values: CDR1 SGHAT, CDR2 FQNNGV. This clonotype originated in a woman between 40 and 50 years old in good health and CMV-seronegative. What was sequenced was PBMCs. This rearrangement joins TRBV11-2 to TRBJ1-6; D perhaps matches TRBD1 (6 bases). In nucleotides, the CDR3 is TGTGCCAGCAGCTTAGGGAAACAGGGAACCTATAATTCACCCCTCCACTTT. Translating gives CASSLGKQGTYNSPLHF.